The 14 T cell receptor beta chains in this list originate from one sample, sequenced in a study of blood T cell repertoires in COVID-19. Only in-frame clones appear in the TCRdb table, and some are missing; sequencing was by immunoSEQ multiplex PCR. The sample lists 250,000 to 300,000 clones, 75% to 85% occurring once. The sequencing sample was made of peripheral blood. These receptors were taken from a man aged 50 to 59 with active or convalescent COVID-19.

The chain's CDR3 is CASSDQRSTDTQYF. The CDR3 DNA is TGCGCCAGCAGCGATCAGCGGTCCACAGATACGCAGTATTTT. The rearrangement uses TRBV4-3 and TRBJ2-3; D is possibly TRBD2 (5 bases). Germline V gene data show CDR1 as LGHNA and CDR2 as YSLEER. V lost 5 bases, J lost 2 bases, and 11 bases lay in between. The CDR3 is 14 amino acids.

The CDR3 reads CASSDFLKRYYEQYF. As DNA, the CDR3 is TGTGCCAGCAGTGACTTCCTAAAGCGATACTACGAGCAGTACTTC. This chain uses TRBV2 with TRBJ2-7; D uncertain. The germline V gene encodes CDR1 SNHLY and CDR2 FYNNEI. V lost 3 bases and J 3 bases, leaving 15 bases between the germline ends. The CDR3 totals 15 residues.

V and J are TRBV18 and TRBJ2-1; a possible D gene is TRBD2 (6 bases). Looked up from germline, CDR1 is KGHSH and CDR2 is LQKENI. The V end lost 8 bases, the J end lost 4 bases, and 6 bases lay between the germline ends. The CDR3 has 11 residues. The CDR3 DNA reads as TGTGCCAGCGGAGGGTACAATGAGCAGTTCTTC. As protein: CASGGYNEQFF.

The chain has TRBV5-1 and TRBJ2-1; 8 nucleotides match TRBD2. The V gene's germline CDR1 is SGHRS and CDR2 YFSETQ. Losses at the gene ends were 3 bases for V and 1 base for J; bases not matched to a gene: 3. This CDR3 is built from 15 residues. CDR3: CASSWGGGSYNEQFF. CDR3 sequence (DNA): TGCGCCAGCAGCTGGGGCGGGGGGTCCTACAATGAGCAGTTCTTC.

This chain uses TRBV27 with TRBJ2-7, with TRBD2 matching over 12 bases. Per the germline V gene, CDR1 is MNHEY and CDR2 is SMNVEV (reference sequence). V lost 5 bases, J lost 4 bases, and 15 bases stayed unmatched. The CDR3 is 18 residues long. CDR3 nucleotide sequence: TGTGCCAGCAGTCCATCCCCGCCGACTAGCGGGGGACGTTACGAGCAGTACTTC. Its translation: CASSPSPPTSGGRYEQYF.

The rearrangement links TRBV3-1 (or the pseudogene TRBV3-2) to TRBJ2-2; D perhaps matches TRBD1 (6 bases). Deletions cut 0 bases from V and 8 bases from J, with 13 bases between. The CDR3 is 15 amino acids. Germline values: CDR1 LGHDT, CDR2 YNNKEL (reference sequence). CDR3 residues: CASSQDSWGQGELFF. In DNA, the CDR3 is TGTGCCAGCAGCCAAGATTCATGGGGGCAGGGGGAGCTGTTTTTT.

This chain uses TRBV7-3 with TRBJ2-7, with 7 positions matching TRBD2. Germline CDR1 and CDR2: SGHTA and FQGTGA. The CDR3 sequence is 15 residues long. The V and J ends lost 3 bases and 3 bases, in that order; junction bases with no gene match: 8. The CDR3 coding sequence is TGTGCCAGCAGCTTGTCTAGCGGAGGAAACTACGAGCAGTACTTC. This translates into CASSLSSGGNYEQYF. The full variable domain, completed using reference TRBV7-3 and TRBJ2-7, is GAGVSQTPSNKVTEKGKYVELRCDPISGHTALYWYRQSLGQGPEFLIYFQGTGAADDSGLPNDRFFAVRPEGSVSTLKIQRTERGDSAVYLCASSLSSGGNYEQYFGPGTRLTVT.

The genes are TRBV18 and TRBJ1-1; 8 nucleotides align to TRBD1. The germline CDR1 and CDR2 sequences are KGHSH and LQKENI. After removal of 6 bases from V and 8 bases from J, the junction contained 5 bases not matched to a gene. The CDR3 spans 12 residues. The CDR3 region is CASSAGTGEAFF. CDR3 sequence (DNA): TGTGCCAGCTCCGCCGGGACAGGCGAAGCTTTCTTT.

A word on this clone: The sample holds other DNA sequences that translate to the same CDR3. CDR3 in amino acids: CASSVGQANSPLHF. The CDR3 DNA reads as TGTGCCAGCAGCGTAGGTCAGGCTAATTCACCCCTCCACTTT. The V gene is TRBV9, the J gene TRBJ1-6; no clear D. The germline CDR1 and CDR2 sequences are SGDLS and YYNGEE. CDR3 length: 14 amino acids. V gave up 0 bases and J gave up 6 bases, with 7 bases separating them. Using reference TRBV9 and TRBJ1-6 for the parts outside the CDR3, the full variable domain is DSGVTQTPKHLITATGQRVTLRCSPRSGDLSVYWYQQSLDQGLQFLIQYYNGEERAKGNILERFSAQQFPDLHSELNLSSLELGDSALYFCASSVGQANSPLHFGNGTRLTVT.

The chain joins TRBV6-5 to TRBJ2-7; TRBD1 is a possible D gene (5 bases). The V end lost 4 bases, the J end lost 2 bases, and 9 bases lay between the germline ends. CDR1 is MNHEY, CDR2 SVGAGI, per germline. The CDR3 has 13 amino acids. The CDR3 reads CASSWGPTYEQYF. Here the CDR3 DNA reads TGTGCCAGCAGTTGGGGCCCGACCTACGAGCAGTACTTC.

This chain links TRBV12-3 or TRBV12-4 with TRBJ1-1; no clear D. V shed 6 bases and J shed 2 bases, with 10 bases lying between them. The CDR3 totals 13 residues. The CDR3 is CASSPGGNTEAFF. The DNA for the CDR3 is TGTGCCAGCAGCCCCGGAGGTAACACTGAAGCTTTCTTT.

The chain has TRBV5-1 and TRBJ2-1, with D maybe TRBD1 (6 bases). This CDR3 spans 17 amino acids. Deletions cut 4 bases from V and 3 bases from J, with 20 bases between. CDR1 and CDR2 (germline): SGHRS, YFSETQ. The CDR3 spells CASSPRMGADLYNEQFF. The CDR3 DNA reads as TGCGCCAGCAGCCCCCGGATGGGGGCGGACCTCTACAATGAGCAGTTCTTC.

This clone was counted only a few times. The chain couples TRBV7-2 to TRBJ1-3; 7 bases map to TRBD1. V dropped 8 bases and J dropped 4; count of bases not matched to a gene: 8. This CDR3 region has 14 residues. Germline CDR1 is SGHTA and CDR2 is FQGNSA. CDR3 residues: CASRMTGTGNTIYF. In DNA form, the CDR3 reads TGTGCCAGCCGGATGACAGGGACGGGAAACACCATATATTTT.

V usage is TRBV20-1 and J usage is TRBJ1-2; no clear D. The CDR3 sequence is 11 residues long. Germline V gives CDR1 DFQATT, CDR2 SNEGSKA (reference sequence). Trimming stripped 0 bases from V and 10 bases from J, with 9 bases between. The CDR3 DNA reads as TGCAGTGCTAGAGAGGGCTTAGACTACACCTTC. Its translation: CSAREGLDYTF.